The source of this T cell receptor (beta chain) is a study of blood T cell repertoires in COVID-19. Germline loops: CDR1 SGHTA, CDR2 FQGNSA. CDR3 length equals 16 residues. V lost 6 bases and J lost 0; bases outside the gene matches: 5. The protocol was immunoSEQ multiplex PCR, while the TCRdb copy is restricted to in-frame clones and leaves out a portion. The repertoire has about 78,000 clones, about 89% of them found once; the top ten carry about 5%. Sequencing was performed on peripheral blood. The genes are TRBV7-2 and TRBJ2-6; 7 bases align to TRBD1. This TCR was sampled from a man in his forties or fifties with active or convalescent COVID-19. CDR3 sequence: CASRQGTFSGANVLTF. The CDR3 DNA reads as TGTGCCAGCAGACAGGGGACATTCTCTGGGGCCAACGTCCTGACTTTC.